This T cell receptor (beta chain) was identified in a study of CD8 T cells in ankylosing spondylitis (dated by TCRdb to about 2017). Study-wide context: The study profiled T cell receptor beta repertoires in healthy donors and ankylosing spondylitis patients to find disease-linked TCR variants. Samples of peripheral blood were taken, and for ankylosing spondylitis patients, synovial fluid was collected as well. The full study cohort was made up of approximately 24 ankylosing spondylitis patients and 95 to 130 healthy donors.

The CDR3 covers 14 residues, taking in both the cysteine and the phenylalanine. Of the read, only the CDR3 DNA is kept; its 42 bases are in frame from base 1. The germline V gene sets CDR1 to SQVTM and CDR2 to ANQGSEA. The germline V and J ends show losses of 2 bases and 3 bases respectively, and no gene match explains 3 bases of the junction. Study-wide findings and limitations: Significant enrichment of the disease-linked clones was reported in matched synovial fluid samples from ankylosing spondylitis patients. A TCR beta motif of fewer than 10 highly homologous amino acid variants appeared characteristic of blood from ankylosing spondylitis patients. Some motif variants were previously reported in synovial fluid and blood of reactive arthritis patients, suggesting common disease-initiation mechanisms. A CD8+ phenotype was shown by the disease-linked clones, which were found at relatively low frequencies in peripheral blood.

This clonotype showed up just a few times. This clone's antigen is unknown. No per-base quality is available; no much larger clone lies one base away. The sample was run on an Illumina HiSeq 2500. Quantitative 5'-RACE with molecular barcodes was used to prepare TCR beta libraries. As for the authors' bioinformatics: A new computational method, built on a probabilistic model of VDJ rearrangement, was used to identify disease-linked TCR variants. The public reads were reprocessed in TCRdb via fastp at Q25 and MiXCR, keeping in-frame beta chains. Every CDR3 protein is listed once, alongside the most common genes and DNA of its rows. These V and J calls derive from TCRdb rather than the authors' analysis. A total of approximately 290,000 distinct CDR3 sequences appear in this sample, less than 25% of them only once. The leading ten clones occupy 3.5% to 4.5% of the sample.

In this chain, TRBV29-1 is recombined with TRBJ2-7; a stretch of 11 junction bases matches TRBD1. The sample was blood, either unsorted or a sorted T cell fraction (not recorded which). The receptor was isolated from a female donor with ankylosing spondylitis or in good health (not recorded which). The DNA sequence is TGCAGCGTTGAATCGGGACAGGGGGACTACGAGCAGTACTTC. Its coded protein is CSVESGQGDYEQYF.